Listed below are T cell receptor beta chains from one sample, sequenced in a study of lymphopenia after photon versus proton radiotherapy. Libraries were prepared by immunoSEQ multiplex PCR; TCRdb keeps only in-frame clonotypes and omits some of them. The table records about 33,000 clones, roughly 90% of them present only once. The sequencing here drew on peripheral blood, taken from a patient treated with photon-based radiotherapy. The receptors come from a woman aged 45-60 years with pancreatic cancer. The CDR3 runs from the conserved cysteine through the conserved F or W. The D gene is left open where the match is weak. Part of the rows lack a size; the others show once, few, many or a class for expanded clones.

j_call	d_call	clone_size	v_call	cdr3_aa	cdr3_nt
TRBJ2-2	NA	few	TRBV10-1	CASSQTGTNTGELFF	TGCGCCAGCAGCCAGACAGGGACTAACACCGGGGAGCTGTTTTTT
TRBJ2-7	TRBD1	NA	TRBV28	CASRSTGDHEQYF	TGTGCCAGCAGATCGACAGGGGACCACGAGCAGTACTTC
TRBJ1-5	TRBD1	NA	TRBV18	CASSRRTGDNSNQPQHF	TGTGCCAGCTCACGCCGGACAGGGGATAATAGCAATCAGCCCCAGCATTTT
TRBJ1-2	NA	NA	TRBV28	CASSFRRAGYTF	TGTGCCAGCAGTTTTCGAAGAGCGGGCTACACCTTC
TRBJ2-5	NA	NA	TRBV28	CATRVQETQYF	TGTGCCACCAGGGTTCAAGAGACCCAGTACTTC
TRBJ2-1	TRBD2	once	TRBV27	CATMRAEVAGSWNEQFF	TGTGCCACAATGCGGGCTGAAGTAGCGGGGTCATGGAATGAGCAGTTCTTC
TRBJ2-3	NA	few	TRBV27	CASLGIDTQYF	TGTGCCAGCCTGGGGATAGATACGCAGTATTTT
TRBJ2-1	TRBD2	NA	TRBV18	CASSPLSSSGTYNEQFF	TGTGCCAGCTCACCCCTCTCTTCTAGCGGTACCTACAATGAGCAGTTCTTC
TRBJ2-3	NA	NA	TRBV7-8	CASSLGRLNVPTDTQYF	TGTGCCAGCAGCTTAGGGAGGTTAAACGTCCCCACAGATACGCAGTATTTT
TRBJ2-6	NA	once	TRBV4-3	CASSQGDSGANVLTF	TGCGCCAGCAGCCAGGGAGACTCTGGGGCCAACGTCCTGACTTTC
TRBJ2-7	TRBD1	NA	TRBV18	CASSPVGQGTYEQYF	TGTGCCAGCTCACCAGTGGGACAGGGGACATACGAGCAGTACTTC
TRBJ1-2	NA	NA	TRBV7-8	CASSLGSSVRGYTF	TGTGCCAGCAGCTTAGGGAGCTCGGTGCGGGGCTACACCTTC
TRBJ1-1	NA	NA	TRBV11-2	CASSSLGGLTNTEAFF	TGTGCCAGCAGCTCCCTTGGGGGACTGACGAACACTGAAGCTTTCTTT
TRBJ2-1	TRBD2	NA	TRBV19	CASSPFTSGISYNEQFF	TGTGCCAGTAGCCCTTTTACTAGCGGAATCTCCTACAATGAGCAGTTCTTC
TRBJ1-1	TRBD1	NA	TRBV7-6	CASSLEETGNEAFF	TGTGCCAGCAGCTTAGAAGAGACAGGGAATGAAGCTTTCTTT
TRBJ2-5	NA	NA	TRBV5-4	CASTRTGPEGTQYF	TGTGCCAGCACCCGGACGGGACCAGAGGGGACCCAGTACTTC